What follows are 8 T cell receptor beta chains derived from one specimen sequenced in a study of long-term antiretroviral therapy in people with HIV. An immunoSEQ assay, version v3.0, was performed at survey level. Sequencing was performed with immunoSEQ multiplex PCR; in TCRdb, only in-frame clones are kept and a portion is missing. This table has some 10,000 clones, 75% to 85% appearing once. The material sequenced was unsorted PBMCs, taken 0.7 years after starting antiretroviral therapy. The receptors shown here come from a man between 40 and 49 years old with HIV.

The V call is TRBV4-3, the J call TRBJ2-3; 10 positions match TRBD2. Per the germline V gene, CDR1 is LGHNA and CDR2 is YSLEER. The junction had 5 bases not matched to a gene; V was cut back by 4 bases and J by 4 bases. The CDR3 spans 15 residues. The CDR3 is CASSRAGGPSDTQYF. CDR3 nucleotide sequence: TGCGCCAGCAGCCGAGCGGGAGGGCCCTCAGATACGCAGTATTTT.

The CDR3 DNA is TGTGCCAACAGAGTGGGGAGCCAAGAGACCCAGTACTTC. This gives the protein CANRVGSQETQYF. V and J are TRBV7-8 and TRBJ2-5, with D possibly being TRBD2 (5 bases). In germline, CDR1 is SGHVS, CDR2 FQNEAQ. The CDR3 is made up of 13 amino acids. Between the trimmed V and J ends, which lost 10 bases and 1 base, there was a span of 13 bases. Supplemented by reference TRBV7-8 and TRBJ2-5, the full variable domain reads GAGVSQSPRYKVAKRGQDVALRCDPISGHVSLFWYQQALGQGPEFLTYFQNEAQLDKSGLPSDRFFAERPEGSVSTLKIQRTQQEDSAVYLCANRVGSQETQYFGPGTRLLVL.

The chain recombines TRBV25-1 with TRBJ1-2; D may be TRBD1 (6 bases). The V and J ends lost 2 bases and 8 bases respectively, with 12 bases between them. The CDR3 length is 13 residues. The germline V gene has CDR1 MGHDK and CDR2 SYGVNS. For the CDR3, the DNA is TGTGCCAGCAGTGAAGGGGGGCGGAGAGGCTACACCTTC. It specifies CASSEGGRRGYTF.

The chain has TRBV21-1 and TRBJ2-2; the table's D call of TRBD1 was not tested on the DNA. TRBV21-1 is a listed pseudogene. The CDR3 is 18 residues long. The DNA of the CDR3 is TGTGCCAGCAGCAGAAGGGGGAAGGGACAGGAGAAATTAAGGGAGCTGTTTTTT. It encodes CASSRRGKGQEKLRELFF.

The CDR3: CAIGASGSTDTQYF. The CDR3 DNA follows: TGTGCCATCGGGGCTAGCGGGAGCACAGATACGCAGTATTTT. The chain links TRBV10-3 to TRBJ2-3; 8 bases line up with TRBD2. Germline lookup yields CDR1 ENHRY and CDR2 SYGVKD. This CDR3 region has 14 residues. V shed 8 bases and J 0 bases; nucleotides not matched to a gene: 4.

This clone was counted a few times. This chain joins TRBV30 and TRBJ1-2, with no clear D. Per the germline V gene, CDR1 is GTSNPN and CDR2 is SVGIG (reference sequence). V was pared by 4 bases and J by 7 bases, with 10 bases between. CDR3 length: 11 residues. CDR3 nucleotide sequence: TGTGCCTGGACGGTAGGAATTGGCTACACCTTC. This translates into CAWTVGIGYTF.

The J gene is TRBJ2-7, the V gene TRBV5-5; 7 bases map to TRBD1. The V segment lost 4 bases and the J segment 2 bases; nucleotides outside the gene matches: 12. Germline V gives CDR1 SGHKS, CDR2 YYEKEE (reference sequence). This CDR3 comprises 16 residues. As DNA, the CDR3 is TGTGCCAGCAGCCACCCTCTCCGGGACAGAGCCTACGAGCAGTACTTC. As protein: CASSHPLRDRAYEQYF.

J is TRBJ2-7 and V is TRBV5-5; no firm D call. This CDR3 is 16 amino acids long. Trimming cost V 4 bases and J 0 bases, with 17 bases left between them. CDR1 and CDR2 from the germline V gene are SGHKS and YYEKEE (reference sequence). The CDR3 DNA reads as TGTGCCAGCAGCCAAGATCGGCGAGGTAGCTCCTACGAGCAGTACTTC. Its protein is CASSQDRRGSSYEQYF. Variable domain in full (rest from reference TRBV5-5 and TRBJ2-7): DAGVTQSPTHLIKTRGQQVTLRCSPISGHKSVSWYQQVLGQGPQFIFQYYEKEERGRGNFPDRFSARQFPNYSSELNVNALLLGDSALYLCASSQDRRGSSYEQYFGPGTRLTVT.